Below are 29 T cell receptor beta chains sequenced from a single sample in a study of T cells in Graves' hyperthyroidism and ophthalmopathy. RNA transcripts provided the source from which TCR beta CDR3 regions were amplified. During a first-round RT-PCR of the TCR CDR3, the HTBI primer set was used. TCRdb redid the calling of the multiplex PCR reads with MiXCR, one entry per CDR3 protein. The repertoire includes more than 600,000 distinct CDR3 sequences, roughly 15% of them detected once, and under 10% sits in the top ten. Material for sequencing was blood. The receptors stem from a man between 18 and 35 years old with Graves' hyperthyroidism.

This chain connects TRBV28 to TRBJ2-7; D might be TRBD1 (6 bases). This CDR3 is built from 15 residues. The germline CDR1 and CDR2 sequences are MDHEN and SYDVKM. Deletions cut 6 bases from V and 2 bases from J, with 17 bases between. This chain's CDR3 is CASRRWTPGAYEQYF. DNA of the CDR3: TGTGCCAGCAGACGCTGGACTCCAGGGGCCTACGAGCAGTACTTC. The full variable domain, rest sourced from reference TRBV28 and TRBJ2-7, is DVKVTQSSRYLVKRTGEKVFLECVQDMDHENMFWYRQDPGLGLRLIYFSYDVKMKEKGDIPEGYSVSREKKERFSLILESASTNQTSMYLCASRRWTPGAYEQYFGPGTRLTVT.

The chain uses TRBV5-4 and TRBJ2-2; weak D call: TRBD2 (6 bases). CDR3 length equals 15 residues. The V gene lost 5 bases and the J gene lost 6 bases, with 17 bases spanning the gap. Germline loops: CDR1 SGHNT, CDR2 YYREEE (reference sequence). CDR3 loop: CASSLGSMGAGELFF. In DNA, the CDR3 is TGTGCCAGCAGTCTCGGGAGTATGGGTGCCGGGGAGCTGTTTTTT.

This clonotype was counted at least ten times. The V gene is TRBV6-2 or TRBV6-3, the J gene TRBJ2-1; D is perhaps TRBD2 (6 bases). Germline CDR1 reads MNHEY; CDR2 reads SVGEGT. The V gene lost 5 bases and the J gene lost 3 bases, with 14 bases spanning the gap. This CDR3 region has 15 residues. The CDR3 DNA reads as TGTGCCAGCAGTCCCGGGAGCACGTTCTACAATGAGCAGTTCTTC. Protein sequence: CASSPGSTFYNEQFF.

The chain links TRBV29-1 to TRBJ2-3, with a possible D match to TRBD2 (6 bases). The length of the CDR3 is 14 residues. The germline V and J ends were trimmed by 3 bases and 2 bases, with 12 bases remaining between them. Germline CDR1 reads SQVTM; CDR2 reads ANQGSEA. CDR3 sequence (DNA): TGCAGCGTTGAGGGAGCGGGCCTCACAGATACGCAGTATTTT. Its translation is CSVEGAGLTDTQYF.

This clonotype was seen ten or more times. The V and J genes are TRBV20-1 and TRBJ2-3; D call uncertain. The V end lost 2 bases, the J end lost 2 bases, and 11 bases lay between the germline ends. The germline V gene has CDR1 DFQATT and CDR2 SNEGSKA (reference sequence). This CDR3 comprises 14 residues. The CDR3 nucleotides read TGCAGTGCTAGAAACAGCAGACCCACAGATACGCAGTATTTT. This gives the protein CSARNSRPTDTQYF.

In its sample, this clonotype was seen many times. The CDR3 region is CASRLDRLATEAFF. The CDR3 DNA reads TGTGCCAGCAGACTTGACCGACTAGCCACTGAAGCTTTCTTT. The chain combines TRBV2 with TRBJ1-1; no definite D call. CDR1 SNHLY and CDR2 FYNNEI come from the germline V gene. The V end lost 6 bases, the J end lost 4 bases, and 15 bases lay between the germline ends. The CDR3 totals 14 residues.

The table lists this clonotype with many counts. The V and J genes are TRBV11-1 and TRBJ2-3, with D unresolved. The CDR3 loop spans 14 amino acids. CDR1 SGHAT and CDR2 FQDESV come from the germline V gene (reference sequence). The ends were cut back, 5 bases at V and 4 bases at J, with 13 bases in the middle. In DNA, the CDR3 is TGTGCCAGCAGCCCTGGGTCTGGAGCAGATACGCAGTATTTT. It specifies CASSPGSGADTQYF. The variable domain in full, completed from reference TRBV11-1 and TRBJ2-3, reads EAEVAQSPRYKITEKSQAVAFWCDPISGHATLYWYRQILGQGPELLVQFQDESVVDDSQLPKDRFSAERLKGVDSTLKIQPAELGDSAMYLCASSPGSGADTQYFGPGTRLTVL.

This rearrangement joins TRBV25-1 to TRBJ2-5; D possibly corresponds to TRBD2 (6 bases). Per the germline V gene, CDR1 is MGHDK and CDR2 is SYGVNS. V lost 8 bases and J 3 bases, leaving 19 bases between the germline ends. CDR3 size: 15 residues. The CDR3 sequence is CASSHFGGTKETQYF. In nucleotides, the CDR3 is TGTGCCAGCTCCCACTTTGGGGGGACGAAAGAGACCCAGTACTTC.

In this sample, this clonotype turned up many times. J is TRBJ2-5 and V is TRBV7-2; D not certain. V shed 0 bases and J shed 5 bases, with 4 bases lying between them. CDR1 SGHTA and CDR2 FQGNSA come from the germline V gene. There are 12 residues in the CDR3. This CDR3 reads CASSLAWETQYF. CDR3 sequence (DNA): TGTGCCAGCAGCTTAGCGTGGGAGACCCAGTACTTC.

This clonotype was detected only a few times. The chain carries TRBV11-2 and TRBJ2-1; 8 bases fit TRBD1. The germline V gene encodes CDR1 SGHAT and CDR2 FQNNGV. V lost 5 bases and J lost 1; bases outside the gene matches: 10. There are 17 residues in the CDR3. CDR3 amino acids: CASSKAHRTGSYNEQFF. DNA of the CDR3: TGTGCCAGCAGCAAAGCCCACCGGACAGGGTCCTACAATGAGCAGTTCTTC.

V usage is TRBV4-3 and J usage is TRBJ2-1; 9 bases agree with TRBD1. The junction had 5 bases not matched to a gene; V was cut back by 5 bases and J by 3 bases. The germline CDR1 and CDR2 sequences are LGHNA and YSLEER. The length of the CDR3 is 15 residues. The CDR3 protein is CASSFGQGHYNEQFF. CDR3 nucleotides: TGCGCCAGCAGCTTTGGACAGGGGCACTACAATGAGCAGTTCTTC.

The rearrangement uses TRBV20-1 and TRBJ2-1; 8 nucleotides agree with TRBD2. V was pared by 3 bases and J by 8 bases, with 15 bases of the junction left unmatched. This CDR3 contains 16 residues. Germline CDR1 is DFQATT and CDR2 is SNEGSKA (reference sequence). In nucleotides, the CDR3 is TGCAGTGCTAGCGTCCCTAGCGGGCTCCCGCCCGATGAGCAGTTCTTC. The encoded protein is CSASVPSGLPPDEQFF.

The CDR3: CASSKREGFNEQFF. DNA of the CDR3: TGTGCCAGTAGTAAGAGGGAGGGGTTCAATGAGCAGTTCTTC. The rearrangement links TRBV19 to TRBJ2-1, with 7 nucleotides matching TRBD2. The CDR3 contains 14 residues. With 4 bases clipped from V and 6 bases from J, the junction kept 6 bases outside the gene matches. Per germline, CDR1 LNHDA and CDR2 SQIVND (reference sequence).

J is TRBJ2-2 and V is TRBV20-1; 11 positions match TRBD1. This CDR3 is 15 amino acids long. With V trimmed by 5 bases and J by 3 bases, 5 bases remained unmatched. Germline V gene data show CDR1 as DFQATT and CDR2 as SNEGSKA (reference sequence). CDR3 region: CSAPGQGADTGELFF. The CDR3 DNA reads as TGCAGTGCTCCCGGACAGGGGGCGGACACCGGGGAGCTGTTTTTT.

This rearrangement joins TRBV4-1 to TRBJ2-5, with D maybe TRBD2 (6 bases). The ends were cut back, 0 bases at V and 2 bases at J, with 22 bases in the middle. The length of the CDR3 is 19 residues. CDR1 and CDR2 (germline): MGHRA, YSYEKL. CDR3 in DNA: TGCGCCAGCAGCCAAGATCGTCAGGGAGGAGGGACGAGGCAAGAGACCCAGTACTTC. Translated, it gives CASSQDRQGGGTRQETQYF.

To note about this clonotype: A much larger clone lies one base from this, so it may be a read error. This chain connects TRBV28 to TRBJ2-3; the D gene is possibly TRBD2 (6 bases). The CDR3 loop spans 16 amino acids. V lost 6 bases and J 2 bases, leaving 18 bases between the germline ends. Germline CDR1 and CDR2: MDHEN and SYDVKM. CDR3 in amino acids: CASSRPPSVYTDTQYF. The CDR3 DNA reads as TGTGCCAGCAGCCGGCCTCCTAGCGTTTACACAGATACGCAGTATTTT.

In its sample, this clonotype was seen a few times. The V and J genes are TRBV20-1 and TRBJ2-3; 11 nucleotides match TRBD2. The CDR3 consists of 15 residues. V lost 5 bases to trimming and J lost 3 bases; unmatched junction nucleotides: 7. Germline loops: CDR1 DFQATT, CDR2 SNEGSKA (reference sequence). The CDR3 spells CSAGGLAGVTDTQYF. The CDR3 region has the DNA TGCAGTGCTGGCGGACTAGCGGGTGTGACAGATACGCAGTATTTT.

The V gene is TRBV7-2, the J gene TRBJ2-5; TRBD1 matches 7 bases. V was pared by 6 bases and J by 5 bases, with 12 bases of the junction left unmatched. Germline CDR1 and CDR2: SGHTA and FQGNSA. The CDR3 has 15 amino acids. The CDR3, as DNA: TGTGCCAGCAGTAGACAGGGCGCTCTTCTCGAGACCCAGTACTTC. It is translated as CASSRQGALLETQYF.

The table lists this clonotype with many counts. The V call is TRBV10-3, the J call TRBJ1-1; D not certain. The CDR3 is 13 residues long. Trimming stripped 4 bases from V and 0 bases from J, with 6 bases between. Germline values: CDR1 ENHRY, CDR2 SYGVKD. CDR3 in DNA: TGTGCCATCAGTGGACGGCTGAACACTGAAGCTTTCTTT. It specifies CAISGRLNTEAFF.

The chain uses TRBV3-1 and TRBJ2-7; D might be TRBD1 (6 bases). Per germline, CDR1 LGHDT and CDR2 YNNKEL (reference sequence). With 3 bases removed from V and 3 bases from J, the gap between germline ends came to 12 bases. The CDR3 is 14 amino acids. CDR3 DNA sequence: TGTGCCAGCAGCCAGCCGACAGGTAACTACGAGCAGTACTTC. Protein: CASSQPTGNYEQYF.

This clonotype was seen ten or more times. The J gene is TRBJ1-1, the V gene TRBV28; D gene unclear. This CDR3 is built from 13 residues. CDR1 is MDHEN, CDR2 SYDVKM, per germline. Trimming took 6 bases from V and 5 from J, leaving 13 bases between them. DNA for the CDR3: TGTGCCAGCAGAATCCCAGAGGGAACTGAAGCTTTCTTT. Amino acids: CASRIPEGTEAFF.

This clonotype was recorded many times. The chain links TRBV7-9 to TRBJ2-4, with TRBD1 matching 8 bases. The CDR3 has 15 residues. The J segment lost 7 bases and the V segment lost 5 bases, leaving 10 bases of the junction unmatched. The germline V gene has CDR1 SEHNR and CDR2 FQNEAQ (reference sequence). CDR3 in DNA: TGTGCCAGCAGCAGTGGGACAGGCATTTCGAACATTCAGTACTTC. Translating it yields CASSSGTGISNIQYF.

This clonotype was counted ten times or more. The chain is built from TRBV28 and TRBJ2-7, with 8 bases fitting TRBD2. The J segment lost 4 bases and the V segment lost 7 bases, leaving 6 bases of the junction unmatched. The germline V gene has CDR1 MDHEN and CDR2 SYDVKM. CDR3 length: 13 amino acids. The CDR3 DNA sequence: TGTGCCAGCACCATGACTAGCGAATACGAGCAGTACTTC. Protein product: CASTMTSEYEQYF.

This clonotype was found a few times. The chain combines TRBV20-1 with TRBJ2-5; no definite D call. V lost 4 bases to trimming and J lost 2 bases, with 5 bases between them. In germline, CDR1 is DFQATT, CDR2 SNEGSKA (reference sequence). The CDR3 covers 11 residues. CDR3 in DNA: TGCAGTGCTAAACAGCAAGAGACCCAGTACTTC. This gives the protein CSAKQQETQYF.

This clonotype was recorded many times. This chain links TRBV11-2 with TRBJ2-2; D call uncertain. The ends were cut back, 5 bases at V and 4 bases at J, with 8 bases in the middle. The CDR3 sequence is 13 residues long. In germline, CDR1 is SGHAT, CDR2 FQNNGV. The CDR3 is CASSPTPTGELFF. CDR3 sequence (DNA): TGTGCCAGCAGCCCGACACCCACCGGGGAGCTGTTTTTT. The full variable domain, in which reference TRBV11-2 and TRBJ2-2 provide the parts outside the CDR3, is EAGVAQSPRYKIIEKRQSVAFWCNPISGHATLYWYQQILGQGPKLLIQFQNNGVVDDSQLPKDRFSAERLKGVDSTLKIQPAKLEDSAVYLCASSPTPTGELFFGEGSRLTVL.

The CDR3 sequence: CASSIGTGAINEQFF. Here the CDR3 DNA reads TGTGCCAGTAGTATCGGGACAGGGGCAATCAATGAGCAGTTCTTC. The rearrangement links TRBV19 to TRBJ2-1; 10 bases fit TRBD1. The germline V gene encodes CDR1 LNHDA and CDR2 SQIVND (reference sequence). There are 15 residues in the CDR3. Trimming removed 3 bases from V and 6 bases from J; junction bases left unmatched: 5. Variable domain in full (rest from reference TRBV19 and TRBJ2-1): DGGITQSPKYLFRKEGQNVTLSCEQNLNHDAMYWYRQDPGQGLRLIYYSQIVNDFQKGDIAEGYSVSREKKESFPLTVTSAQKNPTAFYLCASSIGTGAINEQFFGPGTRLTVL.

This clonotype was seen only once. V and J are TRBV6-1 and TRBJ2-1; 12 bases are shared with TRBD2. V was clipped by 5 bases and J by 9 bases; unmatched bases: 11. Germline loops: CDR1 MNHNS, CDR2 SASEGT. The CDR3 spans 16 residues. CDR3 bases: TGTGCCAGCAGTCTCGCGGCTAGCGGGAGGGCCACTGAGCAGTTCTTC. It encodes CASSLAASGRATEQFF.

V usage is TRBV12-3 or TRBV12-4 and J usage is TRBJ1-1; D gene ambiguous. The CDR3 covers 16 residues. V was clipped by 6 bases and J by 2 bases, with 19 bases between them. The CDR3 sequence is CASSWPVGPLNTEAFF. The CDR3 nucleotides read TGTGCCAGCAGCTGGCCTGTCGGACCGCTCAACACTGAAGCTTTCTTT.

This clonotype turned up a few times. The chain carries TRBV28 and TRBJ2-7, with D possibly being TRBD2 (5 bases). CDR3 length: 16 residues. Trimming cost V 6 bases and J 2 bases, with 20 bases left between them. CDR1 and CDR2 from the germline V gene are MDHEN and SYDVKM. As DNA, the CDR3 is TGTGCCAGCAGGCGCCCGGGGAGTGGGGATACCTACGAGCAGTACTTC. Translated: CASRRPGSGDTYEQYF.